This T cell receptor (beta chain) was recovered during a study of vaccination effects on CD4 cells after COVID-19. Across the whole study: Post-vaccine sampling occurred a median 72 days after the second dose. Overall study results and limits: Healthy vaccinees' vaccine-induced clones included only 1 of 255 cross-reacting with common cold coronaviruses. The study dataset contains few convalescent patients and includes no early post-infection timepoints.

Subsequent to less than 13 days of culture, CD4+ T cells were isolated. The cohort was immunized with two doses of either the BNT162b2 or mRNA-1273 vaccine. Worth noting for this clone: As yet, its antigen is unknown.

The protocol was immunoSEQ multiplex PCR, while the TCRdb copy is restricted to in-frame clones and leaves out a portion. The table records about 66,000 clones, approximately 79% of them present only once. The ends lost 4 bases at V and 2 bases at J; junction bases unmatched: 2. CDR3 length equals 14 residues. Germline-derived CDR1 and CDR2 are LGHDT and YNNKEL (reference sequence). This sequence was found in a human donor who received a COVID-19 vaccine. The rearrangement joins TRBV3-1 (or the pseudogene TRBV3-2) to TRBJ2-7; 10 bases are shared with TRBD1. This sample comprised CD4+ T cells from PBMCs cultured without peptide, obtained after COVID-19 vaccination. For the CDR3, the DNA is TGTGCCAGCAGCCGGGACAGGGGAGCCTACGAGCAGTACGTC. It translates to CASSRDRGAYEQYV.